This T cell receptor beta chain was observed in a study of blood T cell repertoires in COVID-19 (dated by TCRdb to about 2020). Regarding the complete study: Samples from collaborators originated in the United States, Italy and Spain and spanned both the acute and convalescent phases of COVID-19. The prospective study material was composed of cDNA or gDNA derived from T cells, B-cell-depleted T cells, or PBMCs. Deeply sampled blood TCRbeta repertoires from subjects exposed to, actively infected with, or recovered from COVID-19 were included in the dataset. The repertoires were released in a freely available public database intended as a resource for research on the immune response to SARS-CoV-2. Samples came from the ongoing ImmuneRACE study (first 160 participants) plus 1,254 subjects from 6 global collaborators. Nearly every sample came with metadata listing a de-identified subject ID, COVID-19 status, age in years and sex. Where available, HLA class I and class II types were taken from metadata supplied by the sample provider and were not determined by assay-based typing.

TCRbeta CDR3 regions were amplified from genomic DNA using the immunoSEQ Assay, a bias-controlled multiplex PCR. The authors processed their data as follows. The number of nucleated cells in each sample was estimated from the amplification of reference gene primers within the assay. To quantify the absolute abundance of each unique TCRbeta CDR3 rearrangement, sequence reads were collapsed and filtered. Productive Simpson clonality was computed per sample as the square root of Simpson's diversity index over productive rearrangements. Drawn from immuneACCESS, this table holds only the in-frame rearrangements with V and J called that TCRdb kept. Clones are partly lost; checked studies trace under half to an unresolved V gene and leave the rest unexplained. The V and J calls and the clone size are those of that table, but D and trimming were determined from the DNA. Present in this sample are approximately 250,000 clones, about 91% of which were seen just once. The ten largest account for roughly 2.8% of the sample.

A note on this clone: Its antigen is unknown. Base qualities are not at hand, and no much larger clone is one base apart.

The research as a whole found: The amount of clinical and demographic metadata varied by source and participant and was provided uncurated.

Trimming leaves V shorter by 4 bases and J shorter by 4 bases, with the junction holding 7 bases beyond the gene matches. CDR1 and CDR2, per the germline V gene (reference sequence), are LNHDA and SQIVND. The CDR3 contains 16 residues, cysteine and phenylalanine counted. CDR3 DNA only is kept here, 48 bases in frame from base 1. Participants in the prospective study were aged about 18 to 100 years, lived in about two dozen United States geographic areas, and enrolled through a virtual design. Cohort assignment in the prospective study relied on participant-reported clinical history from a screening survey and a study questionnaire. Exposed participants had been in contact, within 2 weeks of entering the study, with a person who had a PCR-confirmed or clinician-diagnosed case of COVID-19. In the prospective study, mobile phlebotomists collected whole blood, serum and a nasopharyngeal or oropharyngeal swab from each participant. Participants in the prospective study had the option to provide additional blood draws and questionnaires over a roughly 2-month period. Prospective study blood samples were shipped either frozen or at room temperature before DNA extraction.

The sequenced sample consisted of PBMCs or T cells enriched from blood (not recorded which). The source is a man in his forties or fifties who had been exposed to COVID-19. The chain uses TRBV19 and TRBJ2-1, and 10 junction bases match TRBD1. This receptor has the CDR3 CASSTLTGGDYNEQFF. Read as DNA, the sequence is TGTGCCAGTAGTACCTTGACAGGGGGCGATTACAATGAGCAGTTCTTC. The full variable domain, with segments outside the CDR3 supplied by the reference TRBV19 and TRBJ2-1 proteins, appears as DGGITQSPKYLFRKEGQNVTLSCEQNLNHDAMYWYRQDPGQGLRLIYYSQIVNDFQKGDIAEGYSVSREKKESFPLTVTSAQKNPTAFYLCASSTLTGGDYNEQFFGPGTRLTVL.